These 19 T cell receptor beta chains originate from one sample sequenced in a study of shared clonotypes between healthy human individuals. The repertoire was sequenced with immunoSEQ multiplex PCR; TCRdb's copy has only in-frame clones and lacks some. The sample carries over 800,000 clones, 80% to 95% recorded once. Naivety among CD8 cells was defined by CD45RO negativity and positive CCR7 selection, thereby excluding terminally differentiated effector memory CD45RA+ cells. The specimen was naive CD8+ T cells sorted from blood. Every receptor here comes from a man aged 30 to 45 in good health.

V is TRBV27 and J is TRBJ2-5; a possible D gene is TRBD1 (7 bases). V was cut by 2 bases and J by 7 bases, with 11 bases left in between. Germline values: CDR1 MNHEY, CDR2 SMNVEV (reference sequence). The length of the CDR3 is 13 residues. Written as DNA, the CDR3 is TGTGCCAGCAGTTTAGGGACAGCGGGGACCCAGTACTTC. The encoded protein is CASSLGTAGTQYF.

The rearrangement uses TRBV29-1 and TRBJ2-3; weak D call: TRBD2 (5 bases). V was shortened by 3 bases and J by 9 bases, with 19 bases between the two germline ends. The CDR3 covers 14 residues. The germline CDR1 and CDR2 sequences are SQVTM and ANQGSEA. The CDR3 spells CSVERAAFSETQYF. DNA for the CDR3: TGCAGCGTTGAGAGGGCAGCGTTTTCGGAAACGCAGTATTTT.

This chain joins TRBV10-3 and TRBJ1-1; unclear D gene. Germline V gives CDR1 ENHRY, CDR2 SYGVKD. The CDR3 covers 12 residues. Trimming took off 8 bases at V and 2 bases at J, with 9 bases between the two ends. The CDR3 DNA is TGTGCCATCGGGATGGATAACACTGAAGCTTTCTTT. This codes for CAIGMDNTEAFF.

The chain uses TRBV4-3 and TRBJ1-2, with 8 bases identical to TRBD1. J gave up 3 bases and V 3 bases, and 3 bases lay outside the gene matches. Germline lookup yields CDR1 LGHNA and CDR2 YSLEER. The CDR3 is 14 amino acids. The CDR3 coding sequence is TGCGCCAGCAGCCAGGACAGGGCGGACTATGGCTACACCTTC. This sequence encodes CASSQDRADYGYTF.

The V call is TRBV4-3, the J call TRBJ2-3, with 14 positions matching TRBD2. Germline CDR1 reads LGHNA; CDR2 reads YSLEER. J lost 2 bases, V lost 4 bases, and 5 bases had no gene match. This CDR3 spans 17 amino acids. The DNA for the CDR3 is TGCGCCAGCAGCCCTCGGACTAGCGGGAGGAACACAGATACGCAGTATTTT. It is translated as CASSPRTSGRNTDTQYF.

The CDR3 region is CASSATSYNEQFF. CDR3 bases: TGTGCCAGCAGTGCCACGAGTTACAATGAGCAGTTCTTC. The chain links TRBV6-1 to TRBJ2-1; D is undetermined. The CDR3 contains 13 residues. V was pared by 4 bases and J by 4 bases, with 8 bases between. Germline CDR1 MNHNS, CDR2 SASEGT.

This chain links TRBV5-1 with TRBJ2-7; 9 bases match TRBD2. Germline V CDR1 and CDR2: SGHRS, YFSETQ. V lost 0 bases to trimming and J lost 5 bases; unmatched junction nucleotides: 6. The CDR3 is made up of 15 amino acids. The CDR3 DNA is TGCGCCAGCAGCTTGGCAGCGGGAGGAACGGACGAGCAGTACTTC. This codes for CASSLAAGGTDEQYF.

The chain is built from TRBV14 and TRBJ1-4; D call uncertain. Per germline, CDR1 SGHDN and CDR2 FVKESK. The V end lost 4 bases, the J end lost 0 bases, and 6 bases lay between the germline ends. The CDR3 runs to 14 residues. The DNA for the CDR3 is TGTGCCAGCAGCCCCTATGCAACTAATGAAAAACTGTTTTTT. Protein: CASSPYATNEKLFF. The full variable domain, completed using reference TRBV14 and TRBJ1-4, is EAGVTQFPSHSVIEKGQTVTLRCDPISGHDNLYWYRRVMGKEIKFLLHFVKESKQDESGMPNNRFLAERTGGTYSTLKVQPAELEDSGVYFCASSPYATNEKLFFGSGTQLSVL.

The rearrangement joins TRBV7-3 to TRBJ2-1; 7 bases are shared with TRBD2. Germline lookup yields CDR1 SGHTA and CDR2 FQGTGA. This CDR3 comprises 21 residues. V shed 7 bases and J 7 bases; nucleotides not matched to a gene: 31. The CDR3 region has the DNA TGTGCCAGCACCCCGAAGCCACCTAGACCCGAGACTAGCCCTAGGAGAAATGAGCAGTTCTTC. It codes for CASTPKPPRPETSPRRNEQFF.

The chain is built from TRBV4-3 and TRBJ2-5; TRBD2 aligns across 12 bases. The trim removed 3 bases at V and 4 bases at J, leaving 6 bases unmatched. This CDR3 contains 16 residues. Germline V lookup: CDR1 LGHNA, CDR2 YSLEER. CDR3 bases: TGCGCCAGCAGCCACAGACTAGCGGGAGAGGGAGAGACCCAGTACTTC. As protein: CASSHRLAGEGETQYF.

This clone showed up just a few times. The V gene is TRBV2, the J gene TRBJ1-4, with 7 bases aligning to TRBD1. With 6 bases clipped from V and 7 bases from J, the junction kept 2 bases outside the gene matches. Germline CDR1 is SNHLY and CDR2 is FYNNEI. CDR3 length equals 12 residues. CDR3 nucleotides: TGTGCCAGCAGCGAGGGGGCTGAAAAACTGTTTTTT. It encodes CASSEGAEKLFF.

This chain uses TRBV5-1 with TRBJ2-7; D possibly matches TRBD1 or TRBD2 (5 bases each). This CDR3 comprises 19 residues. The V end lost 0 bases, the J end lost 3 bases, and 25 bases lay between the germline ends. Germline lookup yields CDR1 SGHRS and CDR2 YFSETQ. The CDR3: CASSLALGTPNEQHYEQYF. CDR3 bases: TGCGCCAGCAGCTTGGCCTTAGGGACGCCGAATGAGCAGCACTACGAGCAGTACTTC.

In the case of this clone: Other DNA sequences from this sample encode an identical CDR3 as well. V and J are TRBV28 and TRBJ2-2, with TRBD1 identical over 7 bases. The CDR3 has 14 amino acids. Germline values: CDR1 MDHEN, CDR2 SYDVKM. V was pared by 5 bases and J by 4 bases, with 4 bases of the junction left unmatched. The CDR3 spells CASSLTGSTGELFF. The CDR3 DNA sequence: TGTGCCAGCAGTCTGACAGGGAGCACCGGGGAGCTGTTTTTT.

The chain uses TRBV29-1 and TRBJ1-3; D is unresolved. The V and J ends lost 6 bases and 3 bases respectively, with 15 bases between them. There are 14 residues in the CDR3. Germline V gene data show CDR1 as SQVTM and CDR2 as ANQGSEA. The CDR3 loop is CSVDEIGGGNTIYF. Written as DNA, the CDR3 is TGCAGCGTGGATGAAATTGGCGGTGGAAACACCATATATTTT.

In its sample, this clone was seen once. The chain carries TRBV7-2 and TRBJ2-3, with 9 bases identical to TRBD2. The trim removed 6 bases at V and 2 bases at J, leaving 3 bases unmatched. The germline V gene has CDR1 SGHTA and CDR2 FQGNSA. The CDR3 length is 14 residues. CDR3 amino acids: CASRTSGPTDTQYF. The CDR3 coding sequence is TGTGCCAGCAGGACTAGCGGCCCCACAGATACGCAGTATTTT.

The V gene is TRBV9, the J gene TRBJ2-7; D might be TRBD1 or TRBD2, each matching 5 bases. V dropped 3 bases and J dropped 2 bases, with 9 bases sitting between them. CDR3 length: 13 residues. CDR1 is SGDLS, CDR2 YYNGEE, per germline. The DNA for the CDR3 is TGTGCCAGCAGCGGGGGGAACGCCTACGAGCAGTACTTC. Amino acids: CASSGGNAYEQYF.

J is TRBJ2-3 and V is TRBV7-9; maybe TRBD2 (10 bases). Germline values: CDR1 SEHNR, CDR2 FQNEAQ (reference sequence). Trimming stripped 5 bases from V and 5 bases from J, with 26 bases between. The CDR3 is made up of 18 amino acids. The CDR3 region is CASSKGQGGLAGVDTQYF. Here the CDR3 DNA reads TGTGCCAGCAGCAAGGGACAGGGAGGGCTAGCGGGAGTAGATACGCAGTATTTT.

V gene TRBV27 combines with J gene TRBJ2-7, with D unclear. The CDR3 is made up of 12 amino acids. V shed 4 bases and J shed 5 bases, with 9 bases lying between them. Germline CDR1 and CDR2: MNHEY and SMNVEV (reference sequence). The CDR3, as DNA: TGTGCCAGCAGTTCAACAGCAGACGAGCAGTACTTC. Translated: CASSSTADEQYF.

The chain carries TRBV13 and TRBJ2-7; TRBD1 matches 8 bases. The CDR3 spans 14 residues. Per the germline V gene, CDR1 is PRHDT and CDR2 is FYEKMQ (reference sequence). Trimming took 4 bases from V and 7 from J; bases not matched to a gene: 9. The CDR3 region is CASSWRDRSFEQYF. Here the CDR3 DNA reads TGTGCCAGCAGCTGGCGGGACAGGTCTTTTGAGCAGTACTTC.